These T cell receptor beta chains were read from a single sample in a study of shared clonotypes between healthy human individuals. Clones were sequenced by immunoSEQ multiplex PCR, and TCRdb holds only the in-frame ones, with some missing. The table has roughly 2,000,000 clones, about 95% seen once. The sample comprised naive CD8+ T cells sorted from blood. The source of these receptors is a man aged 18 to 30 in good health. CDR3s include the opening cysteine and the closing phenylalanine or tryptophan. A D gene is named only where the DNA matches it firmly. Rows may omit the clone size; those that give it use once, few, many or a size class.

TRBV5-6	.	TRBJ2-3	.	CASSLRVLAPTDTQYF	TGTGCCAGCAGCTTGAGGGTGCTAGCGCCCACAGATACGCAGTATTTT
TRBV6-5	.	TRBJ1-1	.	CASSFYSGTEAFF	TGTGCCAGCAGTTTCTATAGTGGCACTGAAGCTTTCTTT
TRBV7-9	.	TRBJ2-7	.	CASSLDQNRYEQYF	TGTGCCAGCAGCCTGGACCAGAACCGCTACGAGCAGTACTTC
TRBV27	.	TRBJ2-3	.	CASSELASDTQYF	TGTGCCAGCAGTGAACTAGCCTCAGATACGCAGTATTTT
TRBV6-5	.	TRBJ2-2	.	CASSLISGELFF	TGTGCCAGCAGCCTAATTTCCGGGGAGCTGTTTTTT
TRBV6-5	.	TRBJ2-2	.	CASSYRVTGELFF	TGTGCCAGCAGTTACAGGGTAACCGGGGAGCTGTTTTTT
TRBV19	.	TRBJ2-7	.	CASSIAVREYEQYF	TGTGCCAGTAGTATAGCGGTTCGAGAGTACGAGCAGTACTTC
TRBV5-4	.	TRBJ1-1	TRBD1	CATYWTGGYTEAFF	TGTGCCACGTACTGGACAGGGGGCTATACTGAAGCTTTCTTT
TRBV9	.	TRBJ1-3	.	CASSPWGAGSGSGNTIYF	TGTGCCAGCAGCCCCTGGGGGGCAGGGTCAGGCTCTGGAAACACCATATATTTT
TRBV7-4	once	TRBJ2-1	.	CASSLALRTSLSQFF	TGTGCCAGCAGCTTAGCGCTTAGGACTTCCCTATCGCAGTTCTTC
TRBV7-9	.	TRBJ1-3	.	CASSSPRGFFSGNTIYF	TGTGCCAGCAGCTCCCCCCGCGGCTTTTTCTCTGGAAACACCATATATTTT
TRBV5-1	.	TRBJ2-5	TRBD2	CASSLSGGVSETQYF	TGCGCCAGCAGCTTGAGCGGGGGGGTCAGTGAGACCCAGTACTTC
TRBV5-5	.	TRBJ2-5	TRBD2	CASELKLLGGLAGLETQYF	TGTGCCAGCGAACTGAAACTTTTGGGCGGACTAGCGGGTCTAGAGACCCAGTACTTC
TRBV30	.	TRBJ2-7	.	CAWSATFRYEQYF	TGTGCCTGGAGTGCGACTTTTAGGTACGAGCAGTACTTC
TRBV9	.	TRBJ1-1	TRBD1	CASSAGGGSTEAFF	TGTGCCAGCAGCGCAGGGGGCGGGAGCACTGAAGCTTTCTTT
TRBV10-1	.	TRBJ2-2	.	CASSEYRLTGELFF	TGCGCCAGCAGCGAGTACAGATTAACCGGGGAGCTGTTTTTT
TRBV28	.	TRBJ2-5	.	CASTLRGAETQYF	TGTGCCAGCACCCTCCGGGGCGCGGAGACCCAGTACTTC
TRBV6-4	.	TRBJ2-7	TRBD2	CASSGGAQSYEQYF	TGTGCCAGCAGCGGGGGGGCGCAGTCCTACGAGCAGTACTTC
TRBV5-1	.	TRBJ1-1	.	CASRDWDIDEAFF	TGCGCCAGCAGAGATTGGGACATAGATGAAGCTTTCTTT
TRBV28	.	TRBJ2-2	.	CASSFYRVEDPGELFF	TGTGCCAGCAGTTTTTACAGGGTAGAGGATCCCGGGGAGCTGTTTTTT
TRBV4-3	.	TRBJ2-1	TRBD1	CASSPEPTGAISEQFF	TGCGCCAGCAGCCCAGAACCGACAGGGGCAATAAGTGAGCAGTTCTTC
TRBV4-1	.	TRBJ1-2	TRBD1	CASSQRQGDDYGYTF	TGCGCCAGCAGCCAACGACAGGGAGACGACTATGGCTACACCTTC
TRBV27	.	TRBJ1-6	TRBD1	CASRPGGGSPLHF	TGTGCCAGCAGGCCAGGGGGAGGTTCACCCCTCCACTTT
TRBV11-2	.	TRBJ2-7	TRBD2	CASSSSGMREQYF	TGTGCCAGCAGTTCTAGCGGGATGCGCGAGCAGTACTTC
TRBV7-9	.	TRBJ2-3	.	CASSQNRDGGLDTQYF	TGTGCCAGCAGCCAAAATAGGGACGGCGGGTTAGATACGCAGTATTTT
TRBV7-7	.	TRBJ2-7	.	CASSLAPTDEQYF	TGTGCTAGCAGCTTAGCCCCCACGGACGAGCAGTACTTC
TRBV27	.	TRBJ1-5	.	CASSPSGWVQPQHF	TGTGCCAGCTCCCCTTCGGGGTGGGTTCAGCCCCAGCATTTT
TRBV7-9	.	TRBJ2-7	.	CASSLSEAYEQYF	TGTGCCAGCAGCTTATCAGAGGCCTACGAGCAGTACTTC
TRBV5-4	few	TRBJ1-2	TRBD1	CASSLDRGDLYGYTF	TGTGCCAGCAGCTTGGACAGGGGGGACCTCTATGGCTACACCTTC
TRBV6-1	.	TRBJ2-5	TRBD1	CASSADRVGETQYF	TGTGCCAGCAGCGCGGACAGGGTGGGGGAGACCCAGTACTTC
TRBV11-1	.	TRBJ2-5	.	CASSLPAGFQETQYF	TGTGCCAGCAGCTTACCGGCGGGGTTCCAAGAGACCCAGTACTTC
TRBV27	.	TRBJ1-3	TRBD1	CASSLGQGAGNTIYF	TGTGCCAGCAGTCTGGGACAGGGTGCAGGAAACACCATATATTTT
TRBV9	.	TRBJ2-6	.	CASSPLRGPGANVLTF	TGTGCCAGCAGCCCGCTCAGGGGACCTGGGGCCAACGTCCTGACTTTC
TRBV6-5	.	TRBJ2-3	.	CASSLDSWSTDTQYF	TGTGCCAGCAGTCTGGATTCTTGGAGCACAGATACGCAGTATTTT
TRBV6-5	.	TRBJ2-3	.	CASSYSGGGTQYF	TGTGCCAGCAGTTACTCCGGGGGAGGTACGCAGTATTTT
TRBV19	.	TRBJ1-2	.	CASSQQGPGYGYTF	TGTGCCAGTAGTCAACAGGGACCAGGATATGGCTACACCTTC
TRBV28	.	TRBJ2-3	TRBD2	CASRLAGDSTDTQYF	TGTGCCAGCAGGCTAGCGGGGGACAGCACAGATACGCAGTATTTT
TRBV27	once	TRBJ1-5	TRBD1	CASSYTGTGINQPQHF	TGTGCCAGCAGTTATACCGGGACAGGGATCAATCAGCCCCAGCATTTT
TRBV28	.	TRBJ2-6	.	CASRPTGTGANVLTF	TGTGCCAGCAGACCAACAGGGACCGGGGCCAACGTCCTGACTTTC
TRBV6-5	.	TRBJ1-6	.	CASTFIGSYNSPLHF	TGTGCCAGCACCTTTATAGGCTCCTATAATTCACCCCTCCACTTT
TRBV6-1	once	TRBJ2-7	TRBD1	CASSDGRGLEQYF	TGTGCCAGCAGTGATGGCAGGGGGCTCGAGCAGTACTTC
TRBV28	.	TRBJ1-4	TRBD1	CASSVAPGQAFPRPTNEKLFF	TGTGCCAGCAGTGTGGCCCCGGGACAGGCCTTTCCGCGGCCAACTAATGAAAAACTGTTTTTT
TRBV2	.	TRBJ2-1	TRBD2	CASKLIAGGRDEQFF	TGTGCCAGCAAATTAATAGCGGGGGGCCGGGATGAGCAGTTCTTC
TRBV11-2	.	TRBJ1-5	.	CASSFEGLLRYF	TGTGCCAGCAGCTTCGAAGGGCTACTAAGGTATTTT
TRBV7-3	.	TRBJ1-3	.	CASSLSAGASGNTIYF	TGTGCCAGCAGCTTAAGTGCAGGGGCCTCTGGAAACACCATATATTTT
TRBV4-3	.	TRBJ2-1	.	CASSQDQAGAIQNEQFF	TGCGCCAGCAGCCAGGACCAGGCAGGGGCGATACAGAATGAGCAGTTCTTC
TRBV18	.	TRBJ2-7	TRBD1	CASSPPDRDYEQYF	TGTGCCAGCTCACCACCAGACAGGGATTACGAGCAGTACTTC
TRBV13	.	TRBJ1-1	.	CASSSRTFGTEAFF	TGTGCCAGCAGCTCCCGCACATTTGGGACTGAAGCTTTCTTT
TRBV7-8	once	TRBJ2-2	.	CASSFPAGAGELFF	TGTGCCAGCAGCTTTCCAGCGGGTGCCGGGGAGCTGTTTTTT
TRBV6-1	.	TRBJ2-7	TRBD2	CASSDVAGAENYEQYF	TGTGCCAGCAGTGACGTAGCGGGCGCTGAAAACTACGAGCAGTACTTC
TRBV28	.	TRBJ1-4	.	CASSTRLNEKLFF	TGTGCCAGCAGTACCCGGCTTAATGAAAAACTGTTTTTT
TRBV4-3	.	TRBJ2-7	TRBD2	CASSQDRLAGVKEQYF	TGCGCCAGCAGCCAGGACAGACTAGCGGGAGTGAAAGAGCAGTACTTC
TRBV6-1	few	TRBJ1-5	TRBD1	CASSEFRGHSNQPQHF	TGTGCCAGCAGTGAATTCAGGGGGCATAGCAATCAGCCCCAGCATTTT
TRBV27	.	TRBJ1-2	TRBD1	CASSYTGGDYGYTF	TGTGCCAGCAGTTATACAGGGGGCGACTATGGCTACACCTTC
TRBV5-6	once	TRBJ2-1	TRBD1	CASSSDRADEQFF	TGTGCCAGCAGCTCGGACAGGGCTGATGAGCAGTTCTTC
TRBV6-1	.	TRBJ1-6	TRBD1	CASSDSLDRVFNSPLHF	TGTGCCAGCAGTGATTCCCTCGACAGGGTTTTCAATTCACCCCTCCACTTT
TRBV4-1	.	TRBJ1-1	TRBD1	CASRLSGQANTEAFF	TGCGCCAGCAGATTATCGGGACAGGCCAACACTGAAGCTTTCTTT
TRBV11-2	.	TRBJ2-2	.	CASSLDPAWTGELFF	TGTGCCAGCAGCTTAGATCCAGCTTGGACCGGGGAGCTGTTTTTT
TRBV19	.	TRBJ1-2	.	CASSIGAGSYGYTF	TGTGCCAGTAGTATAGGGGCCGGCTCCTATGGCTACACCTTC